The clone carrying this TCR beta chain was counted a few times. Its matching antigen is unknown. The data are from a study of cytomegalovirus exposure and HLA in healthy donors. PCR used 60 Vbeta primers and 13 Jbeta primers. The method was immunoSEQ multiplex PCR; TCRdb's version includes in-frame clones alone and lacks a portion of them. The table has tens of thousands of clones, roughly 67% seen once. Study results and limitations: The records held CMV serostatus as the only immune exposure information. Based on reports, TCR beta sequences accurately predicted HLA-A and HLA-B alleles for most subjects. Earlier findings revealed that most TCR beta V segments proved productive either about 87% or about 30% of the time. According to a later analysis, donors in an Asian-associated ancestry cluster reportedly had fewer N-insertions than the approximately 670-donor mean.

Looked up from germline, CDR1 is SEHNR and CDR2 is FQNEAQ (reference sequence). The CDR3 is 16 amino acids. The V and J ends lost 5 bases and 0 bases, in that order; junction bases with no gene match: 8. Sequencing input: PBMCs. This TCR was sampled from a middle-aged man in good health and CMV-seropositive. The V gene is TRBV7-9, the J gene TRBJ2-3; 7 bases fit TRBD2. CDR3 DNA: TGTGCCAGCAGCAACCGACTAGCACCCAGCACAGATACGCAGTATTTT. It specifies CASSNRLAPSTDTQYF.